The sequence of this T cell receptor (beta chain) was determined in a study of chemoradiotherapy in HPV16-positive cancers. Study overall: A couple of HPV16-positive patients' cells yielded candidate HPV-specific clones and common motifs.

CDR1 SGHTA and CDR2 FQGNSA come from the germline V gene. There are 15 residues in the CDR3. V was clipped by 1 base and J by 4 bases, with 10 bases between them. Whole-study findings and limits: Candidate HPV-specific clones and E7-related TCR motifs grew in tumor during treatment. Better recurrence-free survival went with HPV-responsive T-cell expansion in HPV16-positive patients. HPV-specific T cells were functionally defined from only a couple of HPV16-positive patients.

Only in-frame clones appear in the TCRdb table, and some are missing; sequencing was by immunoSEQ multiplex PCR. The sample carries around 33,000 clones, roughly 86% recorded once. On this clone: The antigen remains undetermined.

The genes are TRBV7-2 and TRBJ2-2; D is undetermined. The specimen was blood, collected from a patient who underwent chemoradiotherapy. The receptor's source is a human donor with HPV-associated anogenital cancer. The CDR3 loop is CASSLEVSGTGELFF. In DNA, the CDR3 is TGTGCCAGCAGCTTAGAGGTCTCGGGCACCGGGGAGCTGTTTTTT.